This T cell receptor beta chain was captured by sequencing in a study of PD-L1 blockade in urothelial cancer. Study overall: A median of roughly 140,000 T cells was found in the blood samples.

This clone was detected only a few times. After removal of 0 bases from V and 3 bases from J, the junction contained 10 bases not matched to a gene. This CDR3 spans 19 amino acids. Germline CDR1 reads MNHEY; CDR2 reads SMNVEV (reference sequence). As to time point: peripheral blood 6 weeks after treatment start. Samples spanned pretreatment and treatment, with 1 to 8 time points per patient. TCRdb's table, derived via immunoSEQ multiplex PCR, lists solely in-frame clones and lacks some. Altogether roughly 120,000 clones are present, around 89% being singletons, with the ten largest covering about 1.5%.

This sequence joins TRBV27 and TRBJ2-6; TRBD1 matches at 8 bases. Sequenced here: PBMCs, sampled around atezolizumab (anti-PD-L1) treatment. This clonotype originated in a man in his fifties or sixties with urothelial cancer. The CDR3 coding sequence is TGTGCCAGCAGTTTATCAGATTATCAGGGGGCAAGTGGGGCCAACGTCCTGACTTTC. It codes for CASSLSDYQGASGANVLTF.